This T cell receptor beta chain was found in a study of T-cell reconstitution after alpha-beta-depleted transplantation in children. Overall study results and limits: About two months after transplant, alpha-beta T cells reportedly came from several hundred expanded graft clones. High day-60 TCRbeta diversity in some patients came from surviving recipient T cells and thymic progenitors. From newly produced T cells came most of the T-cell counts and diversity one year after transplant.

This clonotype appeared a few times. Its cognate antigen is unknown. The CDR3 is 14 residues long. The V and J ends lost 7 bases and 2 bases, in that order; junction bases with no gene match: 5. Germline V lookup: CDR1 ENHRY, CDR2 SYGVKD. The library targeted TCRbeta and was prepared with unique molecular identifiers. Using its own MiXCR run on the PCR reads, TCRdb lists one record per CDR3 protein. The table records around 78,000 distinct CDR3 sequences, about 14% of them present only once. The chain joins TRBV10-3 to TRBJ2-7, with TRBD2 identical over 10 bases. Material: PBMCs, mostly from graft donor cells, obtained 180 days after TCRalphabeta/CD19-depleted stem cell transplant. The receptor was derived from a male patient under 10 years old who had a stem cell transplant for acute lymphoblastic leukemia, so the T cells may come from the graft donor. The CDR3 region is CAITRLAGAYEQYF. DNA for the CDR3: TGTGCCATCACCAGGCTAGCGGGAGCCTACGAGCAGTACTTC.